This T cell receptor (beta chain) was found in a study of T-cell reconstitution after alpha-beta-depleted transplantation in children. For TCRbeta, the library was prepared with unique molecular identifiers. TCRdb independently ran MiXCR on the PCR reads; one entry per CDR3 protein. This sample yields some 70,000 distinct CDR3 sequences, of which 6% to 8.5% are seen a single time; approximately 2.3% belongs to the top ten. There are a few counts of this clonotype. The CDR3 contains 14 residues. Trimming took 3 bases from V and 7 from J, leaving 13 bases between them. CDR1 and CDR2 from the germline V gene are SGHTA and FQGNSA.

The V gene is TRBV7-2, the J gene TRBJ2-1; a weak D match, TRBD1 (6 bases). This clonotype originated in a human donor who donated a stem cell graft to a child with acute lymphoblastic leukemia. Sample: PBMCs from the stem cell graft donor, taken from the stem cell graft. CDR3 sequence reads: CASSFGRGRNEQFF. Here the CDR3 DNA reads TGTGCCAGCAGCTTCGGCAGGGGACGGAATGAGCAGTTCTTC.